These 18 T cell receptor beta chains were sequenced from one sample in a study of spatial heterogeneity in lung cancer. Described time point: blood at routine non-recurrence follow-up after resection. One entry per CDR3 protein, called by TCRdb with MiXCR from the 5' RACE reads. The sample has 85,000 to 100,000 distinct CDR3 sequences, roughly a fifth seen once. Sequences were derived from PBMCs, sampled at follow-up. Every receptor here comes from a male donor with early-stage non-small cell lung cancer.

The chain employs TRBV18 and TRBJ2-7, with D unclear. Deletions cut 6 bases from V and 0 bases from J, with 21 bases between. This CDR3 comprises 17 residues. Germline V gene data show CDR1 as KGHSH and CDR2 as LQKENI. The CDR3 sequence is CASSPQGPQISSYEQYF. DNA of the CDR3: TGTGCCAGCTCGCCCCAAGGACCGCAAATAAGCTCCTACGAGCAGTACTTC.

The V call is TRBV27, the J call TRBJ2-5, with 12 bases matching TRBD2. The junction had 8 bases not matched to a gene; V was cut back by 6 bases and J by 3 bases. This CDR3 is 16 amino acids long. Germline CDR1 is MNHEY and CDR2 is SMNVEV (reference sequence). CDR3 loop: CASRIIPSGGEETQYF. CDR3 bases: TGTGCCAGCAGGATCATCCCTAGCGGGGGGGAAGAGACCCAGTACTTC.

V gene TRBV4-1 combines with J gene TRBJ1-4, with a weak D call TRBD1 (5 bases). Germline V lookup: CDR1 MGHRA, CDR2 YSYEKL. The CDR3 is 22 amino acids. Trimming took off 0 bases at V and 1 base at J, with 27 bases between the two ends. The CDR3 sequence: CASSQDPLRRQSSALTNEKLFF. As DNA, the CDR3 is TGCGCCAGCAGCCAAGATCCCCTGCGCCGACAGTCGTCAGCTTTAACTAATGAAAAACTGTTTTTT.

Many counts were recorded for this clonotype. The chain carries TRBV14 and TRBJ2-7; 9 positions agree with TRBD1. After removal of 3 bases from V and 3 bases from J, the junction contained 12 bases not matched to a gene. CDR1 is SGHDN and CDR2 is FVKESK in the germline V gene. This CDR3 spans 17 amino acids. CDR3 sequence: CASSQDRGAINFYEQYV. CDR3 DNA sequence: TGTGCCAGCAGCCAGGACAGGGGCGCCATCAACTTCTACGAGCAGTACGTC.

This clonotype was counted between two and nine times. This chain connects TRBV14 to TRBJ2-6, with D unclear. The V end was cut by 0 bases, the J end by 0 bases, with 9 bases between. The CDR3 runs 17 residues. Germline values: CDR1 SGHDN, CDR2 FVKESK. CDR3 DNA: TGTGCCAGCAGCCAAGAGACCCCCTTCTCTGGGGCCAACGTCCTGACTTTC. This gives the protein CASSQETPFSGANVLTF. The entire variable domain, with the rest obtained from reference TRBV14 and TRBJ2-6, is as follows: EAGVTQFPSHSVIEKGQTVTLRCDPISGHDNLYWYRRVMGKEIKFLLHFVKESKQDESGMPNNRFLAERTGGTYSTLKVQPAELEDSGVYFCASSQETPFSGANVLTFGAGSRLTVL.

This chain joins TRBV18 and TRBJ2-1, with D perhaps assigned TRBD1 or TRBD2 (5 bases each). CDR3 length equals 16 residues. Germline-derived CDR1 and CDR2 are KGHSH and LQKENI. V was trimmed by 2 bases and J by 6 bases, leaving 17 bases between them. CDR3 sequence: CASSPADGTTRNEQFF. CDR3 coding DNA: TGTGCCAGCTCACCAGCGGATGGGACGACCCGCAATGAGCAGTTCTTC.

V usage is TRBV19 and J usage is TRBJ1-5; D is uncertain. CDR1 and CDR2 from the germline V gene are LNHDA and SQIVND (reference sequence). There are 12 residues in the CDR3. Trimming shortened V by 9 bases and J by 5 bases, and 11 bases separated the two germline ends. The CDR3 spells CASLDGDQPQHF. CDR3 coding DNA: TGTGCCAGCCTCGACGGTGATCAGCCCCAGCATTTT.

The V and J genes are TRBV12-5 and TRBJ2-2; D call uncertain. The germline V and J ends were trimmed by 6 bases and 4 bases, with 15 bases remaining between them. The CDR3 is 15 amino acids. Germline loops: CDR1 LGHNT, CDR2 FRNRAP. CDR3 protein: CASGPPRSGTGELFF. The DNA for the CDR3 is TGTGCTAGTGGCCCCCCCCGGTCCGGCACCGGGGAGCTGTTTTTT.

The gene calls are TRBV5-4 and TRBJ1-2, with 8 bases lining up with TRBD1. Germline V lookup: CDR1 SGHNT, CDR2 YYREEE (reference sequence). V lost 4 bases, J lost 3 bases, and 8 bases stayed unmatched. This CDR3 is built from 15 residues. CDR3 loop: CASSKGAGGDYGYTF. The CDR3 bases are TGTGCCAGCAGCAAAGGAGCAGGGGGCGACTATGGCTACACCTTC.

This clonotype showed up just a few times. The genes are TRBV7-2 and TRBJ1-3; D not certain. V dropped 2 bases and J dropped 14 bases, with 10 bases sitting between them. CDR1 and CDR2 from the germline V gene are SGHTA and FQGNSA. The CDR3 runs to 11 residues. The CDR3 region is CASSLRASLYF. DNA for the CDR3: TGTGCCAGCAGCTTAAGGGCCTCGTTATATTTT.

The chain couples TRBV10-3 to TRBJ2-2, with 7 bases aligning to TRBD1. CDR3 size: 15 residues. The J segment lost 3 bases and the V segment lost 6 bases, leaving 7 bases of the junction unmatched. Germline V gene lookup returns CDR1 ENHRY and CDR2 SYGVKD. The CDR3 loop is CAISWAGTDTGELFF. The CDR3 coding sequence is TGTGCCATCAGCTGGGCCGGGACAGACACCGGGGAGCTGTTTTTT.

This clonotype came up a few times. V is TRBV20-1 and J is TRBJ1-4; a possible D gene is TRBD1 (6 bases). Between the trimmed V and J ends, which lost 6 bases and 5 bases, there was a span of 13 bases. The V gene's germline CDR1 is DFQATT and CDR2 SNEGSKA (reference sequence). CDR3 length equals 13 residues. The CDR3 sequence is CSAAGVLNEKLFF. The CDR3 bases are TGCAGTGCAGCAGGGGTCCTAAATGAAAAACTGTTTTTT.

The table lists this clonotype with a few counts. The chain couples TRBV25-1 to TRBJ1-6; no clear D. The V gene lost 4 bases and the J gene lost 10 bases, with 11 bases spanning the gap. The CDR3 covers 13 residues. CDR1 is MGHDK, CDR2 SYGVNS, per germline. This CDR3 is CASSARRESPLHF. CDR3 nucleotide sequence: TGTGCCAGCAGTGCAAGAAGAGAATCACCCCTCCACTTT.

Many counts were recorded for this clonotype. Sequence at one end of the junction differs from germline and may be a read error. The chain joins TRBV29-1 to TRBJ1-2, with 12 bases fitting TRBD1. The CDR3 extends over 13 amino acids. CDR1 and CDR2 from the germline V gene are SQVTM and ANQGSEA. This CDR3 reads CSVAPTGTGGHPF. The CDR3 DNA follows: TGCAGCGTGGCGCCTACCGGGACAGGGGGCCACCCCTTC.

The table lists this clonotype with a few counts. V gene TRBV6-2 or TRBV6-3 combines with J gene TRBJ1-1, with 9 bases identical to TRBD1. The germline gives CDR1 MNHEY, CDR2 SVGEGT. The CDR3 runs to 13 residues. J lost 5 bases, V lost 4 bases, and 2 bases had no gene match. The CDR3 bases are TGTGCCAGCAGTTGGACAGGGGTTACTGAAGCTTTCTTT. Residues: CASSWTGVTEAFF.

The chain has TRBV7-2 and TRBJ2-3, with 10 nucleotides matching TRBD2. The CDR3 has 17 amino acids. The trim removed 6 bases at V and 2 bases at J, leaving 11 bases unmatched. Germline assignment: CDR1 SGHTA and CDR2 FQGNSA. DNA for the CDR3: TGTGCCAGCAGTCGGGATATTAGCGGGGGGTTCACAGATACGCAGTATTTT. Protein product: CASSRDISGGFTDTQYF.

This clonotype was detected ten times or more. The CDR3 sequence is CSVAVQVDTQYF. CDR3 nucleotides: TGCAGCGTTGCAGTACAGGTAGATACGCAGTATTTT. The rearrangement uses TRBV29-1 and TRBJ2-3, with D possibly TRBD1 on 5 matching bases. The V and J ends lost 4 bases and 5 bases respectively, with 10 bases between them. Germline CDR1 reads SQVTM; CDR2 reads ANQGSEA. The CDR3 covers 12 residues.

The chain recombines TRBV25-1 with TRBJ1-2, with 9 nucleotides matching TRBD1. Germline V gene lookup returns CDR1 MGHDK and CDR2 SYGVNS. V gave up 5 bases and J gave up 4 bases; unmatched junction bases: 5. This CDR3 has 14 residues. The CDR3 DNA reads as TGTGCCAGCAGTCCGGGACAGGGTTCCTATGGCTACACCTTC. Translated, it gives CASSPGQGSYGYTF.